This T cell receptor (beta chain) was retrieved from a study of blood T cell repertoires in COVID-19. This table comes from immunoSEQ multiplex PCR, and its TCRdb copy is limited to in-frame clones, with some not included. Of about 80,000 clones in the sample, roughly 80% are singletons; the top ten hold under 45%. Germline V gene data show CDR1 as LNHDA and CDR2 as SQIVND (reference sequence). CDR3 size: 14 residues. With V trimmed by 6 bases and J by 4 bases, 5 bases remained unmatched. Sequencing was carried out using peripheral blood. The chain links TRBV19 to TRBJ2-5; TRBD1 agrees at 10 bases. This clonotype was sampled from a woman between 65 and 79 years old with acute or convalescent COVID-19. DNA for the CDR3: TGTGCCAGTAGACTGACAGGGGGCGCAGAGACCCAGTACTTC. This sequence encodes CASRLTGGAETQYF.